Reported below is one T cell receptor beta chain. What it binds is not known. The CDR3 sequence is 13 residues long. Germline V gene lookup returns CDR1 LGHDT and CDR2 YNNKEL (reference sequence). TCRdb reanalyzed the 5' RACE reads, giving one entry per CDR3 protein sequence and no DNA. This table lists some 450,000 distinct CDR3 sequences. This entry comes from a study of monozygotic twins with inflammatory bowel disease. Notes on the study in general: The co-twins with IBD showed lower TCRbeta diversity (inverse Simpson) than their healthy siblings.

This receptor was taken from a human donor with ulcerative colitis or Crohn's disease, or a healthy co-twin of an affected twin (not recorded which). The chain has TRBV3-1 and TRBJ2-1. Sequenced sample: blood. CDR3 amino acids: CASSLSHRNEQFF.